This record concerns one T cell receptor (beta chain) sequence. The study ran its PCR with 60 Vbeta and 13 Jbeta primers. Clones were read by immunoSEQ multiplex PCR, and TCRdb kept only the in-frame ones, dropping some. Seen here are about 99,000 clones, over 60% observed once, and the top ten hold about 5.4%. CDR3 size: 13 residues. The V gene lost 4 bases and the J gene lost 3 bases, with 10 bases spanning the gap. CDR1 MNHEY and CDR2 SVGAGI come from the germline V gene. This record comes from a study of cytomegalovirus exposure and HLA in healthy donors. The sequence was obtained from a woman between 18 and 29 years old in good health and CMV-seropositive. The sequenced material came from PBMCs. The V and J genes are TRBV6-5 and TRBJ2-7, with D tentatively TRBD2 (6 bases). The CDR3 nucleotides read TGTGCCAGCAGTTCCGGACTATTCTACGAGCAGTACTTC. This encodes CASSSGLFYEQYF.